This T cell receptor beta chain appears in the sequencing data of a study of identical twins. The CDR3 extends over 14 amino acids. V shed 5 bases and J shed 5 bases, with 12 bases lying between them. Germline V gene sequence: CDR1 SEHNR, CDR2 FQNEAQ (reference sequence). Comments on this clonotype: Antigen unknown.

Addition of a universal primer site occurred through template switching, and cDNA carried unique molecular identifiers. TCRdb itself ran the 5' RACE reads through MiXCR, one entry per CDR3 protein. In the table there are about 530,000 distinct CDR3 sequences, around 15% of which are singletons. The study's findings and limits: Invariant MAIT and iNKT cells could partly confound zero-insertion analyses. Conclusions leaned on cross-sectional statistical analysis and did not track the same donors over time.

The same sample was also studied in work on yellow fever vaccine responses in identical twins.

The sample consisted of CD4+ T cells sorted from blood. The clonotype was recovered from a woman aged 18-29 years in good health. The chain recombines TRBV7-9 with TRBJ1-4, with D hard to call. In nucleotides, the CDR3 is TGTGCCAGCAGCCTGAGGGAGGGCAATGAAAAACTGTTTTTT. Translation gives CASSLREGNEKLFF.